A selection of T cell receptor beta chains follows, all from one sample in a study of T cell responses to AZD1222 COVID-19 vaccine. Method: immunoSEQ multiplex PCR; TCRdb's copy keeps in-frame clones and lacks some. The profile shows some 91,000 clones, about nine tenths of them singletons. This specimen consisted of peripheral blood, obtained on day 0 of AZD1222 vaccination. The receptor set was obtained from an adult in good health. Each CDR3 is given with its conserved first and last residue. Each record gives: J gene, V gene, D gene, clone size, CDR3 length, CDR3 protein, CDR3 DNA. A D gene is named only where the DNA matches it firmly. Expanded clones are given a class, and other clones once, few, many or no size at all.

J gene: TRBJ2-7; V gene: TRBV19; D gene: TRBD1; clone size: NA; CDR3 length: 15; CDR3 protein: CASSDVGDRGHEQYF; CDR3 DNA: TGTGCCAGTAGCGACGTGGGGGACAGGGGACACGAGCAGTACTTC
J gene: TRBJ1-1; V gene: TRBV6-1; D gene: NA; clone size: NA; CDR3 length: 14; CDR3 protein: CASSDRERGTEAFF; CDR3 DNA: TGTGCCAGCAGTGATAGGGAACGCGGCACTGAAGCTTTCTTT
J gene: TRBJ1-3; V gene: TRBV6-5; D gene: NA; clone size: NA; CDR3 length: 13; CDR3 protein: CASSYTSGNTIYF; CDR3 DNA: TGTGCCAGCAGTTACACCTCTGGAAACACCATATATTTT
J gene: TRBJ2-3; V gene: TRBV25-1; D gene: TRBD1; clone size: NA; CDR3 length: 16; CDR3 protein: CASSESRDSSTDTQYF; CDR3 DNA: TGTGCCAGCAGTGAATCCCGGGACAGTTCCACAGATACGCAGTATTTT
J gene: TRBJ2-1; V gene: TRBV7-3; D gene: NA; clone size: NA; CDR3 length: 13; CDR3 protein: CASSRGTRNEQFF; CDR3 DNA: TGTGCCAGCAGCCGGGGGACTCGGAATGAGCAGTTCTTC
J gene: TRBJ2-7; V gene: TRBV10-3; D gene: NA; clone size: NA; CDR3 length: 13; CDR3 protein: CAISVTEWAEQYF; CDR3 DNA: TGTGCCATCAGCGTTACGGAATGGGCCGAGCAGTACTTC
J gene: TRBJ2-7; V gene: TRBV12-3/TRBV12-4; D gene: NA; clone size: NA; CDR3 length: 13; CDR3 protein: CASSIRANYEQYF; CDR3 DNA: TGTGCCAGCAGCATCCGGGCCAACTACGAGCAGTACTTC
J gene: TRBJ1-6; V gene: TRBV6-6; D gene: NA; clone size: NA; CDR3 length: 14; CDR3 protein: CASSSNSYNSPLHF; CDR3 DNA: TGTGCCAGCAGTAGTAACTCCTATAATTCACCCCTCCACTTT
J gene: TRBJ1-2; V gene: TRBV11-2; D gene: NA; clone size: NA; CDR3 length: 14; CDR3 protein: CASSFISLSDGYTF; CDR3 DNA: TGTGCCAGCAGCTTTATTTCTCTCTCGGATGGCTACACCTTC
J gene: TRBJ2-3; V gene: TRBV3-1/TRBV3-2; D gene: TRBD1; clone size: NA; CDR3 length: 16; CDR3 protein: CASSHLDRLGTDTQYF; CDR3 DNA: TGTGCCAGCAGCCACTTGGACAGGTTAGGCACAGATACGCAGTATTTT
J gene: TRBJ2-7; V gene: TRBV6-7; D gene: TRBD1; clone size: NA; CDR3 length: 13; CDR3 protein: CASSYRQGYEQYF; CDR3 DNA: TGTGCCAGCAGTTACCGACAGGGATACGAGCAGTACTTC
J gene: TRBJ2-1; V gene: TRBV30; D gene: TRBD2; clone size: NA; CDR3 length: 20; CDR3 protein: CAWSVLLLAGDGHASNEQFF; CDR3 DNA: TGTGCCTGGAGTGTACTCCTACTAGCGGGGGACGGGCACGCAAGCAATGAGCAGTTCTTC
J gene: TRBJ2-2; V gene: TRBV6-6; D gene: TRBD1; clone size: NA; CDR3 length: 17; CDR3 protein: CASSLRPQGAPSGELFF; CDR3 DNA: TGTGCCAGCAGTCTCCGCCCGCAGGGGGCGCCGTCCGGGGAGCTGTTTTTT
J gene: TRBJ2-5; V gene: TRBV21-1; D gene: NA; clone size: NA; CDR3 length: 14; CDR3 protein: CASSNFDRGKTQYF; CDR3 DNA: TGTGCCAGCAGCAACTTCGACAGGGGGAAGACCCAGTACTTC
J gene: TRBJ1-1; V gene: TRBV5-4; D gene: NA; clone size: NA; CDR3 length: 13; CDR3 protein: CASSLASTAEAFF; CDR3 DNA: TGTGCCAGCAGCTTGGCCTCGACGGCTGAAGCTTTCTTT
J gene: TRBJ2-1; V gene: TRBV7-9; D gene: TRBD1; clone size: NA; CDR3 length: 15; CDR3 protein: CASSSRDRDNNEQFF; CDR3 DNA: TGTGCCAGCAGCTCCCGGGACAGGGACAACAATGAGCAGTTCTTC
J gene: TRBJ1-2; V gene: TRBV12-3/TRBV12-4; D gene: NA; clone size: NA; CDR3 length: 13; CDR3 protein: CASSPQINYGYTF; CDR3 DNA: TGTGCCAGCAGCCCACAGATTAACTATGGCTACACCTTC
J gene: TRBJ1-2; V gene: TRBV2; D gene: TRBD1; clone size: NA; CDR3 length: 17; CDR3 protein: CANAPETGGKWPYGYTF; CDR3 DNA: TGTGCCAACGCGCCCGAGACAGGGGGGAAGTGGCCCTATGGCTACACCTTC
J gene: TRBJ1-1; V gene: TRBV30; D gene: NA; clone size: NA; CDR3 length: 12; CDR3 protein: CAWSPGTREAFF; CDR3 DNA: TGTGCCTGGAGTCCAGGGACGCGGGAAGCTTTCTTT
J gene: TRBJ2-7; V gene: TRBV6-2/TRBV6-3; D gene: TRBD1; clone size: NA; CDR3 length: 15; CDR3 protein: CASSYPPGTGGEQYF; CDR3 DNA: TGTGCCAGCAGCTATCCCCCCGGGACAGGTGGCGAGCAGTACTTC
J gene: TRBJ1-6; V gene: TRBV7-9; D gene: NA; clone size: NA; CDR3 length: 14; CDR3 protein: CASSFGQTNSPLHF; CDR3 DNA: TGTGCCAGCAGCTTCGGACAGACAAATTCACCCCTCCACTTT
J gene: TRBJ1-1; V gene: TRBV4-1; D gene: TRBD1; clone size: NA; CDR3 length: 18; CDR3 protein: CASSQVSVVDRGNTEAFF; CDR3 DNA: TGCGCCAGCAGCCAAGTTTCCGTAGTCGACAGGGGGAACACTGAAGCTTTCTTT
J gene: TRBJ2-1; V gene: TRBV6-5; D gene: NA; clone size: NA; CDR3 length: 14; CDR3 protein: CASSLGGSYNEQFF; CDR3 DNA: TGTGCCAGCAGTTTAGGCGGCTCCTACAATGAGCAGTTCTTC
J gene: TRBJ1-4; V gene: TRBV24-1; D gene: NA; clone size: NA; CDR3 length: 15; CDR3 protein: CATSDSGPRGEKLFF; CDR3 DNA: TGTGCCACCAGTGATTCGGGGCCCCGGGGGGAAAAACTGTTTTTT
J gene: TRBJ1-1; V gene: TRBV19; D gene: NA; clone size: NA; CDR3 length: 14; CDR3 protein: CASSIKAANTEAFF; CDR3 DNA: TGTGCCAGTAGTATAAAGGCAGCAAACACTGAAGCTTTCTTT
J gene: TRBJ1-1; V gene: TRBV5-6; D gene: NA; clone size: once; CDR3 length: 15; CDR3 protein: CASSLTAKGWTEAFF; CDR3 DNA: TGTGCCAGCAGCTTGACAGCTAAGGGGTGGACTGAAGCTTTCTTT
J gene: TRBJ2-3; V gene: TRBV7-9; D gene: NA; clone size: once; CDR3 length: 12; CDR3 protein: CASRPITDTQYF; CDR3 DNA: TGTGCCAGCAGACCTATCACAGATACGCAGTATTTT
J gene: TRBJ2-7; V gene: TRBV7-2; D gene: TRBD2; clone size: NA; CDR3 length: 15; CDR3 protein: CASSFGTSGSYEQYF; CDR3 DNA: TGTGCCAGCAGCTTCGGGACTAGCGGCTCCTACGAGCAGTACTTC
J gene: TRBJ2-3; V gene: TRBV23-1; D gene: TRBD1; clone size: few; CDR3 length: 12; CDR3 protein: CAKNRGTDTQYF; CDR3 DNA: TGCGCCAAAAACAGGGGGACAGATACGCAGTATTTT
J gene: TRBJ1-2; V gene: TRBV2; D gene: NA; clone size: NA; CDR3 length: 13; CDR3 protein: CASSQDRSYGYTF; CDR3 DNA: TGTGCCAGCAGTCAAGACAGGAGCTATGGCTACACCTTC
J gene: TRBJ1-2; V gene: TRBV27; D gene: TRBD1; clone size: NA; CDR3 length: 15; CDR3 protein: CASSLGQGVAYGYTF; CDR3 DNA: TGTGCCAGCAGTTTGGGACAGGGGGTGGCCTATGGCTACACCTTC
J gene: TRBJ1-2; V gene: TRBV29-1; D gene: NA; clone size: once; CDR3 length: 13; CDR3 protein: CSILKDSPGGYTF; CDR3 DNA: TGCAGTATACTAAAAGACAGTCCGGGAGGCTACACCTTC
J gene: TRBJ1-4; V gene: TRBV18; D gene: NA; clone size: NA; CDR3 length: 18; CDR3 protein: CASSPRRHAIMTNEKLFF; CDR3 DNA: TGTGCCAGCTCACCCCGCAGACACGCTATAATGACTAATGAAAAACTGTTTTTT
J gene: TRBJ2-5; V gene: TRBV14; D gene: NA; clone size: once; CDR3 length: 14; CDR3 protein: CASSLLGTEETQYF; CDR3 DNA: TGTGCCAGCAGCCTCCTTGGGACTGAAGAGACCCAGTACTTC
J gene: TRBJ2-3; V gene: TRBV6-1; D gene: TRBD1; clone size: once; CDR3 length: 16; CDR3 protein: CASSEPDRVNTDTQYF; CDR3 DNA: TGTGCCAGCAGTGAACCAGACAGGGTCAACACAGATACGCAGTATTTT
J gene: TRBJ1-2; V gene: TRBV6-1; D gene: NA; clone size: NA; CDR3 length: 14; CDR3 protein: CASSESSQAYGYTF; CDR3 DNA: TGTGCCAGCAGTGAAAGTAGTCAGGCCTATGGCTACACCTTC
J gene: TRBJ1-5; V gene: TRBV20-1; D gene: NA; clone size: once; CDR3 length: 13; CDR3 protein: CSASGYILQPQHF; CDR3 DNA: TGCAGTGCTAGTGGCTATATCCTCCAGCCCCAGCATTTT
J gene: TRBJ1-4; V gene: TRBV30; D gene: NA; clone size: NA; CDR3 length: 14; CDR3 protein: CAWSGFGGYEKLFF; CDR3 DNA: TGTGCCTGGAGTGGGTTCGGGGGGTATGAAAAACTGTTTTTT
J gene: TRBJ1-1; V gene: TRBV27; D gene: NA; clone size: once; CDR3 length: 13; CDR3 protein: CASSLAHSTEAFF; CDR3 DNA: TGTGCCAGCAGTTTAGCGCATTCCACTGAAGCTTTCTTT
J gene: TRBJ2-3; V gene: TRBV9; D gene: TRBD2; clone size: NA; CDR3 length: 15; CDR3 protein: CASSVVGRATDTQYF; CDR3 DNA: TGTGCCAGCAGCGTAGTAGGGAGGGCAACAGATACGCAGTATTTT
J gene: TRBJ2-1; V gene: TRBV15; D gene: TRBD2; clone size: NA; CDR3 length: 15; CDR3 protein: CATSRVAGEDNEQFF; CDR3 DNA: TGTGCCACCAGCAGAGTAGCGGGTGAAGACAATGAGCAGTTCTTC
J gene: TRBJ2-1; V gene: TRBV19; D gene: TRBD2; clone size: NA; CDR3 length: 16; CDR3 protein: CASSGLAGALYNEQFF; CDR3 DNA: TGTGCCAGTAGTGGGCTAGCGGGGGCATTATACAATGAGCAGTTCTTC
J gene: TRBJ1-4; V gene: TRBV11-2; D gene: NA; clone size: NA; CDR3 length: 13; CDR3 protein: CASSLGGGEKLFF; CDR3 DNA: TGTGCCAGCAGCTTGGGGGGGGGTGAAAAACTGTTTTTT
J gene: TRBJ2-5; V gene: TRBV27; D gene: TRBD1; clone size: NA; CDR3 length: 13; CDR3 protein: CASSGQGAETQYF; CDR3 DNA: TGTGCCAGCAGTGGACAGGGCGCCGAGACCCAGTACTTC
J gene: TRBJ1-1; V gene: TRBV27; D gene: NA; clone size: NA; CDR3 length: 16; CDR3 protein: CASSLRTSRLGTEAFF; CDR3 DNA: TGTGCCAGCAGTCTTCGGACATCAAGGTTGGGTACTGAAGCTTTCTTT
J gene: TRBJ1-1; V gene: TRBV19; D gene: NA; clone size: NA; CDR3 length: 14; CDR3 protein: CASTSRGRNTEAFF; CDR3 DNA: TGTGCCAGTACCAGCAGGGGAAGAAACACTGAAGCTTTCTTT
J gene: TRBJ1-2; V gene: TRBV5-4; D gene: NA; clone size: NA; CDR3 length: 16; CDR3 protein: CASSWGDGLDLYGYTF; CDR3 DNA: TGTGCCAGCAGCTGGGGAGATGGCCTCGACCTCTATGGCTACACCTTC
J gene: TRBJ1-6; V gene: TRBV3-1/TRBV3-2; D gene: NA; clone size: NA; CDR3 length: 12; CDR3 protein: CASSPPYSPLHF; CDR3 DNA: TGTGCCAGCAGTCCTCCTTATTCACCCCTCCACTTT
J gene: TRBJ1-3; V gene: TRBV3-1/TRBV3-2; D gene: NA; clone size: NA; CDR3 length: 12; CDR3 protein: CASSQEGNTIYF; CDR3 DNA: TGTGCCAGCAGCCAGGAGGGAAACACCATATATTTT
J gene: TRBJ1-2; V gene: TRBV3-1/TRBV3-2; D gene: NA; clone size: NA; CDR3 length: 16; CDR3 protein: CASSPTRELPNYGYTF; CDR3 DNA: TGTGCCAGCAGCCCTACGAGAGAGCTCCCAAACTATGGCTACACCTTC
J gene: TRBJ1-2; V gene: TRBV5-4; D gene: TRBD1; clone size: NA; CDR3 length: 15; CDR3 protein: CASSQDRVTYYGYTF; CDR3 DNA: TGTGCCAGCAGCCAAGACAGGGTTACGTACTATGGCTACACCTTC
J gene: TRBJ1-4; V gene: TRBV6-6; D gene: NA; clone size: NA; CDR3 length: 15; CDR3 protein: CASSLGGTANEKLFF; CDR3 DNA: TGTGCCAGCAGCCTTGGGGGGACGGCTAATGAAAAACTGTTTTTT
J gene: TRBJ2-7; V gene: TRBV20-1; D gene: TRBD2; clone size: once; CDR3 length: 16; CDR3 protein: CSASGVSGSLSYEQYF; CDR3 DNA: TGCAGTGCTAGTGGCGTTAGCGGGAGCCTCTCCTACGAGCAGTACTTC
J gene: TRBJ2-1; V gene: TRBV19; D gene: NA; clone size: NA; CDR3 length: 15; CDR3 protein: CASSRGGEGYNEQFF; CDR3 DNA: TGTGCCAGTAGCCGCGGCGGGGAAGGCTACAATGAGCAGTTCTTC